Following are 8 T cell receptor beta chains from one sample sequenced in a study of early T cells in non-severe SARS-CoV-2 infection. MiXCR, applied by TCRdb to the 5' RACE reads, yields one record per CDR3 protein. The sample records 68,000 or so distinct CDR3 sequences, approximately 11% being singletons. Input material: whole blood. The receptors were gathered from an adult who was a healthcare worker with PCR-confirmed SARS-CoV-2 infection or an uninfected control (not recorded which).

Ten or more counts support this clonotype. This chain links TRBV4-2 with TRBJ2-7, with TRBD2 matching 9 bases. This CDR3 spans 15 amino acids. Germline lookup yields CDR1 LGHNA and CDR2 YNFKEQ. V was clipped by 2 bases and J by 7 bases; unmatched bases: 9. CDR3 coding DNA: TGTGCCAGCAGCCAAACAACCGTCCTAGCGGGGGAGCAGTACTTC. Translating it yields CASSQTTVLAGEQYF.

This clonotype was recorded a few times. This chain links TRBV6-2 or TRBV6-3 with TRBJ2-1, with D possibly TRBD2 on 6 matching bases. Germline assignment: CDR1 MNHEY and CDR2 SVGEGT. The CDR3 runs 13 residues. Trimming left V 7 bases short and J 6 bases short, with 13 bases between. The CDR3, as DNA: TGTGCCAGCACACGAGGAGGGCCCAATGAGCAGTTCTTC. It encodes CASTRGGPNEQFF.

This clonotype was seen more than once but under ten times. The chain has TRBV5-6 and TRBJ2-1; possible D gene TRBD2, 5 bases. The CDR3 is 14 residues long. Germline loops: CDR1 SGHDT, CDR2 YYEEEE. Trimming cost V 6 bases and J 1 base, with 11 bases left between them. Here the CDR3 reads CASTRTQSYNEQFF. The CDR3 DNA reads as TGTGCCAGCACCCGGACTCAATCCTACAATGAGCAGTTCTTC.

This clonotype was seen repeatedly, ten times or more. The chain uses TRBV12-3 or TRBV12-4 and TRBJ1-6; D is ambiguous. The CDR3 is 14 residues long. Deletions cut 3 bases from V and 4 bases from J, with 7 bases between. As DNA, the CDR3 is TGTGCCAGCAGTTTGGGAGAGTATAATTCACCCCTCCACTTT. It yields the protein CASSLGEYNSPLHF.

This clonotype has ten or more counts. V usage is TRBV4-1 and J usage is TRBJ2-1; D call uncertain. Germline CDR1 and CDR2: MGHRA and YSYEKL. The CDR3 is 15 residues long. The germline V and J ends were trimmed by 1 base and 0 bases, with 7 bases remaining between them. CDR3 protein: CASSQVMSSYNEQFF. The DNA of the CDR3 is TGCGCCAGCAGCCAAGTGATGAGCTCCTACAATGAGCAGTTCTTC.

The chain uses TRBV12-3 or TRBV12-4 and TRBJ1-2; 7 bases fit TRBD1. V shed 6 bases and J 3 bases; nucleotides not matched to a gene: 4. CDR3 size: 13 residues. The CDR3 reads CASSPGQHYGYTF. In nucleotides, the CDR3 is TGTGCCAGCAGCCCGGGACAGCACTATGGCTACACCTTC.

The V gene is TRBV7-9, the J gene TRBJ2-7; 11 bases fit TRBD2. This CDR3 contains 14 residues. Germline V lookup: CDR1 SEHNR, CDR2 FQNEAQ (reference sequence). With 6 bases clipped from V and 5 bases from J, the junction kept 6 bases outside the gene matches. CDR3 nucleotides: TGTGCCAGCAGTAGACTAGCGGGATTTCACGAGCAGTACTTC. This codes for CASSRLAGFHEQYF.

This clonotype has just a few counts. The chain joins TRBV11-3 to TRBJ2-3; perhaps TRBD1 as D (5 bases). The CDR3 is 13 residues long. The V and J ends lost 5 bases and 2 bases respectively, with 8 bases between them. Germline values: CDR1 SGHNT, CDR2 YENEEA. CDR3 sequence: CASSPTATDTQYF. The CDR3, as DNA: TGTGCCAGCAGCCCGACAGCCACAGATACGCAGTATTTT.